These 3 T cell receptor beta chains share one sample of origin, sequenced in a study of blood T cell repertoires in COVID-19. The data were produced by immunoSEQ multiplex PCR, yet TCRdb's version contains in-frame clones alone and is incomplete. The sample consists of more than 400,000 clones, about nine tenths of them appearing once. The sequenced sample was PBMCs or T cells enriched from blood (not recorded which). These receptors were collected from a man aged 18 to 30 who had recovered from COVID-19.

In DNA, the CDR3 is TGTGCCAGCATAGGGGGCGACTCTGGGGCCAACGTCCTGACTTTC. Translation gives CASIGGDSGANVLTF. V usage is TRBV28 and J usage is TRBJ2-6; TRBD1 agrees at 7 bases. The CDR3 is 15 residues long. CDR1 and CDR2 from the germline V gene are MDHEN and SYDVKM. The trim removed 7 bases at V and 0 bases at J, leaving 3 bases unmatched. Based on the CDR3 plus reference TRBV28 and TRBJ2-6, the full variable domain is DVKVTQSSRYLVKRTGEKVFLECVQDMDHENMFWYRQDPGLGLRLIYFSYDVKMKEKGDIPEGYSVSREKKERFSLILESASTNQTSMYLCASIGGDSGANVLTFGAGSRLTVL.

The chain carries TRBV6-5 and TRBJ1-2; D might be TRBD1 (6 bases). CDR1 is MNHEY and CDR2 is SVGAGI in the germline V gene. There are 13 residues in the CDR3. V lost 6 bases and J lost 5, with 13 bases in between. The CDR3: CASRTGTSYGYTF. The CDR3 coding sequence is TGTGCCAGCAGGACCGGGACATCTTATGGCTACACCTTC.

The chain combines TRBV5-1 with TRBJ1-1; D not certain. Germline V gene data show CDR1 as SGHRS and CDR2 as YFSETQ. The CDR3 has 15 residues. V dropped 1 base and J dropped 1 base, with 11 bases sitting between them. The CDR3 sequence is CASSLSTDKNTEAFF. The CDR3 DNA is TGCGCCAGCAGCTTGAGTACAGACAAGAACACTGAAGCTTTCTTT.